The 14 T cell receptor beta chains given below trace back to one sample, sequenced in a study of beta chain features in type 1 diabetes. Findings and caveats of the study: Shortening that was moderate but significant affected the TCRB CDR3s of Type 1 diabetes patients in all four CD4+ subsets.

These TCRs are of unknown antigen specificity. The whole isolated RNA underwent reverse transcription, so sequencing captured expressed TCRB transcripts. Produced via immunoSEQ multiplex PCR; TCRdb's table is partial and in-frame only. This table has 200,000 to 250,000 clones, approximately 16% appearing once. The sample comprised naive CD4+ T cells from blood. The receptors stem from a man aged 25 to 45 with type 1 diabetes.

This rearrangement joins TRBV23-1 to TRBJ2-7; 7 bases match TRBD1. TRBV23-1 is assigned to the ORF class and has an uncertain function. The CDR3 spans 13 residues. Trimming at V came to 11 bases and at J to 6 bases, leaving 13 bases not matched to a gene. CDR3 coding DNA: TGCGCCGGTCCGCAGGACAGGAGGAGCGAGCAGTACTTC. Its protein is CAGPQDRRSEQYF.

The chain couples TRBV29-1 to TRBJ2-5; the D is unclear. CDR3 length equals 13 residues. The germline V gene has CDR1 SQVTM and CDR2 ANQGSEA. Trimming removed 6 bases from V and 0 bases from J, with 11 bases in between. The CDR3: CSVATPYQETQYF. The CDR3 nucleotides are TGCAGCGTAGCTACACCGTACCAAGAGACCCAGTACTTC. Full variable domain (missing parts from reference TRBV29-1 and TRBJ2-5): SAVISQKPSRDICQRGTSLTIQCQVDSQVTMMFWYRQQPGQSLTLIATANQGSEATYESGFVIDKFPISRPNLTFSTLTVSNMSPEDSSIYLCSVATPYQETQYFGPGTRLLVL.

This clone was seen a few times. The chain uses TRBV19 and TRBJ1-1; 9 bases are a match to TRBD1. V shed 6 bases, J shed 6 bases, and the junction held 14 bases outside the gene matches. CDR3 size: 16 residues. From germline, CDR1 is LNHDA and CDR2 SQIVND (reference sequence). The CDR3 nucleotides are TGTGCCAGTAGCCTGGAACCGGGACAGGGTGTCTCTGAAGCTTTCTTT. As protein: CASSLEPGQGVSEAFF.

This clone was counted only a few times. The genes are TRBV7-9 and TRBJ2-6; TRBD1 matches at 7 bases. V dropped 1 base and J dropped 0; count of bases not matched to a gene: 0. From germline, CDR1 is SEHNR and CDR2 FQNEAQ (reference sequence). The CDR3 is made up of 16 amino acids. The CDR3 spells CASSLDRGSGANVLTF. In nucleotides, the CDR3 is TGTGCCAGCAGCTTAGACAGGGGCTCTGGGGCCAACGTCCTGACTTTC.

The CDR3: CASSGAGLSTDTQYF. CDR3 sequence (DNA): TGTGCCAGCAGCGGAGCGGGACTAAGCACAGATACGCAGTATTTT. The chain couples TRBV9 to TRBJ2-3, with 7 bases fitting TRBD2. V shed 3 bases, J shed 0 bases, and the junction held 4 bases outside the gene matches. Germline CDR1 and CDR2: SGDLS and YYNGEE. The CDR3 has 15 amino acids.

V gene TRBV9 combines with J gene TRBJ2-1; D ambiguous. Germline V gene data show CDR1 as SGDLS and CDR2 as YYNGEE. Trimming shortened V by 4 bases and J by 3 bases, and 2 bases separated the two germline ends. The CDR3 length is 11 residues. The CDR3 reads CASSHYNEQFF. DNA of the CDR3: TGTGCCAGCAGCCACTACAATGAGCAGTTCTTC.

The J gene is TRBJ2-7, the V gene TRBV27; 9 nucleotides line up with TRBD1. V was pared by 5 bases and J by 7 bases, with 12 bases of the junction left unmatched. This CDR3 contains 15 residues. Germline V CDR1 and CDR2: MNHEY, SMNVEV (reference sequence). CDR3 DNA sequence: TGTGCCAGCAGTGCCACAGGGGGCTGGATCCGGGAGCAGTACTTC. It yields the protein CASSATGGWIREQYF.

This clone was seen a few times. This sequence joins TRBV18 and TRBJ2-7; D possibly corresponds to TRBD2 (6 bases). Per the germline V gene, CDR1 is KGHSH and CDR2 is LQKENI. The CDR3 runs 14 residues. Between the trimmed V and J ends, which lost 3 bases and 3 bases, there was a span of 12 bases. The CDR3 loop reads CASSPGPGDYEQYF. The CDR3 DNA reads TGTGCCAGCTCACCGGGACCGGGAGACTACGAGCAGTACTTC.

This clone was recorded a few times. The CDR3 nucleotides are TGTGCCAGCAGTTCGACAGTGAACACTGAAGCTTTCTTT. This sequence encodes CASSSTVNTEAFF. The chain combines TRBV6-5 with TRBJ1-1, with a weak D call TRBD1 (5 bases). CDR3 length: 13 residues. V was shortened by 4 bases and J by 0 bases, with 6 bases between the two germline ends. Germline V gives CDR1 MNHEY, CDR2 SVGAGI.

The chain couples TRBV7-2 to TRBJ2-3, with TRBD1 as a possible D gene (6 bases). V was cut by 5 bases and J by 2 bases, with 11 bases left in between. CDR1 is SGHTA and CDR2 is FQGNSA in the germline V gene. This CDR3 has 14 residues. The CDR3: CASSAGQFTDTQYF. The CDR3 nucleotides read TGTGCCAGCAGCGCTGGACAGTTCACAGATACGCAGTATTTT.

V gene TRBV4-1 combines with J gene TRBJ2-5; 8 nucleotides align to TRBD1. Germline V lookup: CDR1 MGHRA, CDR2 YSYEKL. The CDR3 consists of 16 residues. V was pared by 5 bases and J by 4 bases, with 12 bases of the junction left unmatched. The chain's CDR3 is CASSSRGQGARETQYF. The DNA for the CDR3 is TGCGCCAGCAGCTCCCGAGGACAGGGAGCTCGAGAGACCCAGTACTTC.

This clone was seen only once. This rearrangement joins TRBV28 to TRBJ1-2, with D unresolved. The length of the CDR3 is 13 residues. Between the trimmed V and J ends, which lost 3 bases and 8 bases, there was a span of 13 bases. CDR1 and CDR2 (germline): MDHEN, SYDVKM. CDR3 DNA sequence: TGTGCCAGCAGTTTTAGGGTCCCGTACGGCTACACCTTC. This gives the protein CASSFRVPYGYTF.

This clone appeared a few times. The chain couples TRBV14 to TRBJ2-1; 11 nucleotides agree with TRBD2. The V gene end was trimmed by 3 bases and the J gene end by 9 bases; junction bases not matched to a gene: 4. CDR1 and CDR2 from the germline V gene are SGHDN and FVKESK. The CDR3 has 14 residues. Here the CDR3 reads CASSHPGLAAEQFF. The CDR3 coding sequence is TGTGCCAGCAGCCACCCGGGACTAGCGGCTGAGCAGTTCTTC.

A few counts support this clone. This chain links TRBV29-1 with TRBJ2-7, with D perhaps TRBD1 or TRBD2 (7 bases each). The ends were cut back, 6 bases at V and 2 bases at J, with 14 bases in the middle. Per germline, CDR1 SQVTM and CDR2 ANQGSEA. The CDR3 totals 13 residues. In DNA, the CDR3 is TGCAGCGTCCGGGAGGACAGGACCTACGAGCAGTACTTC. It translates to CSVREDRTYEQYF.